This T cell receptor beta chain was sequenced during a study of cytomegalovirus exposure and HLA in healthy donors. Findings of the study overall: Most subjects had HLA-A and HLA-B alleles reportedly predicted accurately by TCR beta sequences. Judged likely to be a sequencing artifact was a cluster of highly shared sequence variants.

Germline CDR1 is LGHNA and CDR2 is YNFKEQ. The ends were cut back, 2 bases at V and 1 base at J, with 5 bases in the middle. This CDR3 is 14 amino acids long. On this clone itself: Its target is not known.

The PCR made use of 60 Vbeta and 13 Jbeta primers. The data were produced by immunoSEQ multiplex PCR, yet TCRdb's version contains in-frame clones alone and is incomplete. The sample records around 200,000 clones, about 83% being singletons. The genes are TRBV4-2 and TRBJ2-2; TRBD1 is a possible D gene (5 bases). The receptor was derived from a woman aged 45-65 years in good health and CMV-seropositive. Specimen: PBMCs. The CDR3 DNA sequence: TGTGCCAGCAGCCAAAGGGGGAACACCGGGGAGCTGTTTTTT. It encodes CASSQRGNTGELFF.